Listed below are T cell receptor beta chains from one sample, sequenced in a study of early T cells in non-severe SARS-CoV-2 infection. TCRdb ran MiXCR on the 5' RACE reads and lists one entry per CDR3 protein. The sample carries fewer than 85,000 distinct CDR3 sequences, around 15% recorded once. The sample comprised whole blood. Receptor source: an adult who was a healthcare worker with PCR-confirmed SARS-CoV-2 infection or an uninfected control (not recorded which). The CDR3 runs from the conserved cysteine through the conserved F or W. The D gene is left open where the match is weak. Size is stated for part of the rows, as once, few or many counts, or as a class when the clone is expanded.

CDR3: CASTGPYTADTQYF; DNA: TGTGCCAGCACCGGACCTTATACGGCAGATACGCAGTATTTT; size: .; D: .; J: TRBJ2-3; V: TRBV6-1
CDR3: CASSVGDALSYEQYF; DNA: TGTGCCAGCAGCGTGGGGGACGCCTTATCCTACGAGCAGTACTTC; size: .; D: .; J: TRBJ2-7; V: TRBV9
CDR3: CASSLLRGGRRDTQYF; DNA: TGTGCCAGCAGCTTACTGCGCGGGGGGCGGAGAGATACGCAGTATTTT; size: few; D: TRBD2; J: TRBJ2-3; V: TRBV11-2
CDR3: CASSLRAYQETQYF; DNA: TGTGCCAGCAGCTTGCGGGCTTACCAAGAGACCCAGTACTTC; size: few; D: .; J: TRBJ2-5; V: TRBV5-6
CDR3: CASSLGPVPDEQFF; DNA: TGCGCCAGCAGCTTAGGGCCAGTTCCTGATGAGCAGTTCTTC; size: few; D: .; J: TRBJ2-1; V: TRBV5-1
CDR3: CASSRRVNEQYF; DNA: TGTGCCAGCAGCCGACGAGTGAACGAGCAGTACTTC; size: few; D: .; J: TRBJ2-7; V: TRBV11-2
CDR3: CASRQGANEQYF; DNA: TGTGCCAGCAGGCAGGGGGCCAACGAGCAGTACTTC; size: many; D: TRBD1; J: TRBJ2-7; V: TRBV6-2/TRBV6-3
CDR3: CSVLPTGRNEKLFF; DNA: TGCAGCGTTCTTCCTACTGGGCGTAATGAAAAACTGTTTTTT; size: .; D: .; J: TRBJ1-4; V: TRBV29-1
CDR3: CAISAVIAGGPKDTQYF; DNA: TGTGCCATCAGTGCCGTTATAGCGGGGGGGCCAAAAGATACGCAGTATTTT; size: few; D: TRBD2; J: TRBJ2-3; V: TRBV10-3
CDR3: CSASSAPGLGQETQYF; DNA: TGCAGTGCTAGTTCAGCCCCGGGACTAGGGCAAGAGACCCAGTACTTC; size: many; D: TRBD2; J: TRBJ2-5; V: TRBV20-1
CDR3: CASSYPPSWRANVLTF; DNA: TGTGCCAGCAGTTACCCCCCGAGTTGGAGGGCCAACGTCCTGACTTTC; size: many; D: .; J: TRBJ2-6; V: TRBV6-2/TRBV6-3
CDR3: CASSERVTTGGVETQYF; DNA: TGTGCCAGCAGCGAACGGGTTACGACAGGGGGCGTAGAGACCCAGTACTTC; size: few; D: TRBD1; J: TRBJ2-5; V: TRBV25-1
CDR3: CAISETRGVELFF; DNA: TGTGCCATCAGTGAGACGAGGGGTGTGGAGCTGTTTTTT; size: many; D: .; J: TRBJ2-2; V: TRBV10-3
CDR3: CASSLSDSSYNEQFF; DNA: TGCGCCAGCAGCCTTAGCGACAGCTCCTACAATGAGCAGTTCTTC; size: many; D: .; J: TRBJ2-1; V: TRBV5-1
CDR3: CSVHSGTRVGNTIYF; DNA: TGCAGTGTTCACTCCGGGACACGGGTTGGAAACACCATATATTTT; size: many; D: .; J: TRBJ1-3; V: TRBV20-1
CDR3: CASKEGFGYTF; DNA: TGTGCCAGCAAGGAAGGGTTTGGTTACACCTTC; size: many; D: .; J: TRBJ1-2; V: TRBV6-1
CDR3: CASSKSTGSTTDTQYF; DNA: TGTGCCAGCAGTAAATCGACAGGGAGTACCACAGATACGCAGTATTTT; size: .; D: TRBD1; J: TRBJ2-3; V: TRBV12-3/TRBV12-4
CDR3: CSASPSGGGNNEQFF; DNA: TGCAGTGCTAGTCCTAGCGGGGGGGGAAACAATGAGCAGTTCTTC; size: many; D: TRBD2; J: TRBJ2-1; V: TRBV20-1
CDR3: CASSVGAYGTEAFF; DNA: TGTGCCAGCAGTGTGGGGGCGTATGGGACTGAAGCTTTCTTT; size: many; D: .; J: TRBJ1-1; V: TRBV11-2
CDR3: CARHRGRTYEQYF; DNA: TGTGCCAGGCACAGGGGGCGAACCTACGAGCAGTACTTC; size: .; D: TRBD1; J: TRBJ2-7; V: TRBV6-1
CDR3: CASIKGPISGNTIYF; DNA: TGTGCCAGCATCAAGGGTCCCATCTCTGGAAACACCATATATTTT; size: few; D: .; J: TRBJ1-3; V: TRBV7-6
CDR3: CASTIGGRPHARDGYTF; DNA: TGTGCCAGCACCATAGGGGGGCGTCCTCATGCCCGAGATGGCTACACCTTC; size: .; D: .; J: TRBJ1-2; V: TRBV21-1
CDR3: CSMRQNNYGYTF; DNA: TGCAGCATGAGGCAGAACAACTATGGCTACACCTTC; size: .; D: .; J: TRBJ1-2; V: TRBV29-1